The sequence of this T cell receptor (beta chain) was determined in a study of immune characterization of retroperitoneal liposarcoma. Each CDR3 protein is one row after TCRdb ran MiXCR on the PCR reads. This sample has fewer than 14,000 distinct CDR3 sequences, with about a quarter found just once. By share of the sample, this clonotype is medium-sized (0.01 to 0.1%). With V trimmed by 3 bases and J by 6 bases, 7 bases remained unmatched. Germline V CDR1 and CDR2: MNHNS, SASEGT. This CDR3 comprises 15 residues. Sequences were obtained from tumor tissue. The sequence derives from a male donor with retroperitoneal liposarcoma. This chain links TRBV6-1 with TRBJ1-5, with TRBD1 matching 8 bases. CDR3 sequence: CASSDDRGAGQPQHF. In DNA, the CDR3 is TGTGCCAGCAGTGACGACAGGGGAGCAGGTCAGCCCCAGCATTTT.